This T cell receptor beta chain was found in a study of blood T cell repertoires in COVID-19. Study-wide background: PBMCs, B-cell-depleted T cells, or T cells provided the cDNA or gDNA that made up the material.

The CDR3 is 14 residues long. CDR1 and CDR2 (germline): SGHDT, YYEEEE. V dropped 4 bases and J dropped 6; count of bases not matched to a gene: 6. In the authors' workflow: Amplification of reference gene primers provided the estimated nucleated cell counts. Profiling relied on immunoSEQ multiplex PCR, and the TCRdb table lists in-frame clones only, not all of them. V and J calls and clone size are given by that table; D and trimming were obtained from the DNA. The data contain about 300,000 clones, over 75% of them singletons. This clonotype was obtained from a man aged 25 to 40 who had recovered from COVID-19. The material sequenced was PBMCs or T cells enriched from blood (not recorded which). This chain connects TRBV5-6 to TRBJ2-2; 7 bases align to TRBD2. The DNA of the CDR3 is TGTGCCAGCAGCCCCGGACTAGAAGCCGGGGAGCTGTTTTTT. Protein sequence: CASSPGLEAGELFF.